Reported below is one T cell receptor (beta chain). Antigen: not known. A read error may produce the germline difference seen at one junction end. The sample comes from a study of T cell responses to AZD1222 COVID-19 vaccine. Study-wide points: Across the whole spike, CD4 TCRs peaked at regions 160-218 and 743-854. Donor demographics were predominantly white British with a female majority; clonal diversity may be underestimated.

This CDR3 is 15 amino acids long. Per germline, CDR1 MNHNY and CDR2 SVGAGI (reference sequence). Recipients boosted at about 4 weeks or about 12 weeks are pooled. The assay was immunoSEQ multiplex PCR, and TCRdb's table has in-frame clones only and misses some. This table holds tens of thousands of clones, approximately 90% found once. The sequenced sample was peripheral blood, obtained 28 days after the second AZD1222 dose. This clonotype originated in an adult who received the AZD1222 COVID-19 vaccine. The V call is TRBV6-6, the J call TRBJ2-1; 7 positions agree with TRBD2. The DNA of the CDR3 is TGTGCCAGCAGTTACTCCGCGGGAGTGTACAATGCGCAGTTCTTC. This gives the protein CASSYSAGVYNAQFF.